The 16 T cell receptor beta chains listed next were all sequenced from one sample in a study of blood T cell repertoires in COVID-19. Profiled with immunoSEQ multiplex PCR; TCRdb holds only in-frame clones, not every one. This sample has over 70,000 clones; 65% to 90% occur once, and the top ten carry less than 8%. Sequencing input: peripheral blood. Receptor source: a man aged 25-45 years with COVID-19, enrolled during active disease.

V and J are TRBV9 and TRBJ1-5; 9 bases align to TRBD1. The CDR3 covers 14 residues. CDR1 is SGDLS, CDR2 YYNGEE, per germline. Germline trimming cut 4 bases from V and 3 bases from J; bases unmatched to any gene: 2. CDR3: CASSRTGDNQPQHF. DNA for the CDR3: TGTGCCAGCAGCAGGACAGGGGACAATCAGCCCCAGCATTTT.

The gene calls are TRBV28 and TRBJ2-5; TRBD2 is a possible D gene (5 bases). The V end was cut by 4 bases, the J end by 5 bases, with 11 bases between. This CDR3 is built from 13 residues. Germline V CDR1 and CDR2: MDHEN, SYDVKM. The CDR3 loop reads CASSYRGRETQYF. Here the CDR3 DNA reads TGTGCCAGCAGTTATAGAGGGCGGGAGACCCAGTACTTC.

The chain is built from TRBV6-1 and TRBJ2-7, with D perhaps matching TRBD1 (5 bases). The CDR3 sequence is 14 residues long. Germline CDR1 reads MNHNS; CDR2 reads SASEGT. Trimming removed 3 bases at V and 3 bases at J, with 12 bases between. The CDR3 protein is CASSETRDRYEQYF. The CDR3 DNA follows: TGTGCCAGCAGTGAGACCAGGGATCGCTACGAGCAGTACTTC.

This clone was seen more than once but under ten times. CDR3 in amino acids: CASSGGAPSGANVLTF. The CDR3 nucleotides are TGTGCCAGTTCCGGGGGGGCCCCCTCTGGGGCCAACGTCCTGACTTTC. This chain links TRBV19 with TRBJ2-6; TRBD2 matches at 8 bases. V trimming: 8 bases; J trimming: 0 bases; junction bases outside the gene matches: 6. Germline V CDR1 and CDR2: LNHDA, SQIVND (reference sequence). The CDR3 sequence is 16 residues long.

The chain is built from TRBV9 and TRBJ2-7, with 7 bases matching TRBD2. The CDR3 is 14 amino acids. The V gene's germline CDR1 is SGDLS and CDR2 YYNGEE. V trimming: 3 bases; J trimming: 7 bases; junction bases outside the gene matches: 10. CDR3 sequence (DNA): TGTGCCAGCAGCGCCGACGGGAGGCCCCAAGAGCAGTACTTC. Its protein is CASSADGRPQEQYF. Complete variable domain (other parts from reference TRBV9 and TRBJ2-7): DSGVTQTPKHLITATGQRVTLRCSPRSGDLSVYWYQQSLDQGLQFLIQYYNGEERAKGNILERFSAQQFPDLHSELNLSSLELGDSALYFCASSADGRPQEQYFGPGTRLTVT.

The chain joins TRBV30 to TRBJ1-3; D unclear. This CDR3 has 13 amino acids. Germline CDR1 reads GTSNPN; CDR2 reads SVGIG (reference sequence). V dropped 4 bases and J dropped 5 bases, with 12 bases sitting between them. CDR3 sequence reads: CAWTPQVRNTIYF. For the CDR3, the DNA is TGTGCCTGGACCCCTCAGGTCCGAAACACCATATATTTT.

The chain joins TRBV15 to TRBJ1-2, with D possibly being TRBD1 (6 bases). Trimming stripped 3 bases from V and 8 bases from J, with 16 bases between. Germline V lookup: CDR1 LNHNV, CDR2 YYDKDF (reference sequence). This CDR3 is 14 amino acids long. The CDR3 nucleotides are TGTGCCACCAGCAGCGGGGGGGCGGGTCTGGGCTACACCTTC. The encoded protein is CATSSGGAGLGYTF.

This chain connects TRBV12-3 or TRBV12-4 to TRBJ2-1; D is unclear. The CDR3 consists of 13 residues. Trimming cost V 6 bases and J 7 bases, with 13 bases left between them. CDR3 in DNA: TGTGCCAGCAGCACCAACCCCGGGAATGAGCAGTTCTTC. This sequence encodes CASSTNPGNEQFF.

This clone was counted a single time. The chain is built from TRBV23-1 and TRBJ2-7; possibly TRBD2 for D (5 bases). TRBV23-1 is an ORF; its function is uncertain. V was shortened by 1 base and J by 0 bases, with 7 bases between the two germline ends. CDR3 length: 14 residues. The CDR3 sequence is CASSQLGSSYEQYF. The CDR3 DNA follows: TGCGCCAGCAGTCAATTAGGGAGCTCCTACGAGCAGTACTTC.

The chain employs TRBV20-1 and TRBJ1-1; D gene unclear. The CDR3 sequence is 11 residues long. The V end lost 5 bases, the J end lost 5 bases, and 9 bases lay between the germline ends. The germline V gene has CDR1 DFQATT and CDR2 SNEGSKA (reference sequence). In DNA form, the CDR3 reads TGCAGTGCTCCAGAGGGAACTGAAGCTTTCTTT. Translation: CSAPEGTEAFF.

The rearrangement links TRBV29-1 to TRBJ1-2; 8 positions agree with TRBD1. CDR3 length: 13 amino acids. Losses at the gene ends were 6 bases for V and 1 base for J; bases not matched to a gene: 4. The V gene's germline CDR1 is SQVTM and CDR2 ANQGSEA. The CDR3 region has the DNA TGCAGCGTGGAGGACAGGGTTAACTATGGCTACACCTTC. Protein sequence: CSVEDRVNYGYTF.

The J gene is TRBJ2-7, the V gene TRBV7-9, with 7 bases aligning to TRBD2. The CDR3 is made up of 15 amino acids. Germline lookup yields CDR1 SEHNR and CDR2 FQNEAQ (reference sequence). V lost 7 bases to trimming and J lost 0 bases; unmatched junction nucleotides: 9. This CDR3 is CASTLAVLSSYEQYF. The CDR3 DNA sequence: TGTGCCAGCACCCTAGCGGTCCTGAGCTCCTACGAGCAGTACTTC.

The chain joins TRBV7-2 to TRBJ2-5; weak D call: TRBD2 (5 bases). The germline V and J ends were trimmed by 6 bases and 4 bases, with 15 bases remaining between them. The CDR3 is 14 amino acids. Germline values: CDR1 SGHTA, CDR2 FQGNSA. CDR3 nucleotides: TGTGCCAGCAGTCGGGGTTCACAAGGAGAGACCCAGTACTTC. Encoded protein: CASSRGSQGETQYF.

The rearrangement links TRBV2 to TRBJ1-1, with 8 bases aligning to TRBD1. Germline loops: CDR1 SNHLY, CDR2 FYNNEI. V gave up 7 bases and J gave up 4 bases; unmatched junction bases: 5. This CDR3 contains 13 residues. The CDR3 DNA is TGTGCCAGCAAGGGACAGGTGGCCACTGAAGCTTTCTTT. It is translated as CASKGQVATEAFF.

The CDR3 coding sequence is TGTGCCTGGTTGGGACAGTCGAACACTGAAGCTTTCTTT. This encodes CAWLGQSNTEAFF. This rearrangement joins TRBV30 to TRBJ1-1; TRBD1 aligns across 7 bases. V was pared by 5 bases and J by 1 base, with 4 bases of the junction left unmatched. This CDR3 spans 13 amino acids. Germline V gives CDR1 GTSNPN, CDR2 SVGIG (reference sequence).

The chain combines TRBV28 with TRBJ2-1; 8 nucleotides line up with TRBD1. The V and J ends lost 5 bases and 9 bases, in that order; junction bases with no gene match: 6. This CDR3 spans 13 amino acids. Germline CDR1 is MDHEN and CDR2 is SYDVKM. This chain's CDR3 is CASSTTGVGEQFF. The CDR3 bases are TGTGCCAGCAGTACGACAGGGGTGGGTGAGCAGTTCTTC.